A single sample is the source of the 5 T cell receptor beta chains below, sequenced in a study of T cells in Graves' hyperthyroidism and ophthalmopathy. Amplification of TCR beta CDR3 regions used RNA as the template. First-round RT-PCR of the TCR CDR3 relied on the HTBI primer set. TCRdb redid the calling of the multiplex PCR reads with MiXCR, one entry per CDR3 protein. The table has 500,000 or so distinct CDR3 sequences, 17% seen once; the top ten hold roughly 18%. The sequencing input was blood. All receptors derive from a woman under 30 with Graves' ophthalmopathy.

This clonotype was observed at least ten times. CDR3 bases: TGTGCCAGCAACTGGAGACAGCGAGGGGGCAATCAGCCCCAGCATTTT. Translated: CASNWRQRGGNQPQHF. The V and J genes are TRBV28 and TRBJ1-5; D possibly corresponds to TRBD1 (5 bases). Germline assignment: CDR1 MDHEN and CDR2 SYDVKM. There are 16 residues in the CDR3. V lost 7 bases, J lost 2 bases, and 18 bases lay in between.

V usage is TRBV9 and J usage is TRBJ2-7; TRBD1 matches 11 bases. The germline CDR1 and CDR2 sequences are SGDLS and YYNGEE. After removal of 3 bases from V and 6 bases from J, the junction contained 8 bases not matched to a gene. The CDR3 has 15 amino acids. The CDR3 region is CASSAPSGTGGEQYF. CDR3 sequence (DNA): TGTGCCAGCAGCGCCCCGTCCGGGACAGGGGGCGAGCAGTACTTC.

The chain carries TRBV18 and TRBJ1-6; 7 bases are a match to TRBD1. The junction had 5 bases not matched to a gene; V was cut back by 6 bases and J by 0 bases. Germline V lookup: CDR1 KGHSH, CDR2 LQKENI. The CDR3 is 16 amino acids. CDR3: CASSATGSSYNSPLHF. The CDR3 DNA reads TGTGCCAGCTCGGCGACAGGGAGCTCCTATAATTCACCCCTCCACTTT.

Only a few counts were recorded for this clonotype. This chain connects TRBV20-1 to TRBJ1-4; D unclear. The CDR3 is 11 amino acids. Germline V CDR1 and CDR2: DFQATT, SNEGSKA (reference sequence). V lost 4 bases and J 6 bases, leaving 6 bases between the germline ends. As DNA, the CDR3 is TGCAGTGCTACCCGTGATGAAAAACTGTTTTTT. Amino acid sequence: CSATRDEKLFF.

Many counts were recorded for this clonotype. The V and J genes are TRBV5-1 and TRBJ1-1; the D gene is possibly TRBD1 (6 bases). Looked up from germline, CDR1 is SGHRS and CDR2 is YFSETQ. Trimming left V 4 bases short and J 7 bases short, with 14 bases between. The CDR3 is 13 residues long. The CDR3 nucleotides are TGCGCCAGCAGCGTAACGGGGGGCCGTGAAGCTTTCTTT. This translates into CASSVTGGREAFF.